These T cell receptor beta chains were read from a single sample in a study of blood T cell repertoires in COVID-19. The data were produced by immunoSEQ multiplex PCR, yet TCRdb's version contains in-frame clones alone and is incomplete. Here the sample spans about 220,000 clones, 65% to 90% being singletons. What was sequenced was peripheral blood. Receptors originate from a man between 45 and 60 years old with active or convalescent COVID-19. The CDR3 runs from the conserved cysteine through the conserved F or W. A D gene is named only where the DNA matches it firmly. Rows give clone size only sometimes, using once, few, many, or a class for an expanded clone.

D gene	V gene	J gene	clone size	CDR3 length	CDR3 protein	CDR3 DNA
NA	TRBV10-3	TRBJ1-2	NA	13	CAISESGDYGYTF	TGTGCCATCAGTGAGTCGGGAGACTATGGCTACACCTTC
TRBD2	TRBV19	TRBJ2-1	NA	16	CASSWGGLAGLREQFF	TGTGCCAGTAGTTGGGGGGGACTAGCGGGACTCCGGGAGCAGTTCTTC
NA	TRBV6-5	TRBJ1-3	NA	15	CASSISGTGGNTIYF	TGTGCCAGCTCGATCTCTGGAACAGGGGGAAACACCATATATTTT
NA	TRBV7-2	TRBJ2-3	NA	15	CASSLGGTSTDTQYF	TGTGCCAGCAGCTTAGGTGGGACTAGCACAGATACGCAGTATTTT
NA	TRBV2	TRBJ2-3	NA	13	CASSDYRTDTQYF	TGTGCCAGCAGCGACTACCGCACAGATACGCAGTATTTT
NA	TRBV6-5	TRBJ2-5	few	13	CASKESDQETQYF	TGTGCCAGCAAAGAGAGCGACCAAGAGACCCAGTACTTC
NA	TRBV9	TRBJ2-5	NA	15	CASSAGLTRAETQYF	TGTGCCAGCAGCGCGGGACTTACAAGGGCCGAGACCCAGTACTTC
NA	TRBV9	TRBJ2-3	NA	18	CASSSRGKGGGSTDTQYF	TGTGCCAGCAGCTCGAGAGGAAAGGGAGGGGGGAGCACAGATACGCAGTATTTT
NA	TRBV19	TRBJ1-2	NA	13	CASSPGTLYGYTF	TGTGCCAGTAGTCCCGGGACACTTTATGGCTACACCTTC
TRBD2	TRBV4-1	TRBJ2-4	NA	16	CASSTIAGGVKNIQYF	TGCGCCAGCAGCACCATAGCGGGAGGGGTCAAAAACATTCAGTACTTC
TRBD1	TRBV5-1	TRBJ2-2	NA	17	CASSLSGTVLSTGELFF	TGCGCCAGCAGCTTGTCCGGGACAGTCCTTTCTACCGGGGAGCTGTTTTTT
NA	TRBV4-2	TRBJ2-3	NA	14	CASSQDPGVDTQYF	TGTGCCAGCAGCCAAGATCCCGGGGTGGATACGCAGTATTTT
NA	TRBV5-6	TRBJ1-5	NA	13	CASSYQGSQPQHF	TGTGCCAGCAGCTATCAGGGAAGTCAGCCCCAGCATTTT
NA	TRBV24-1	TRBJ2-2	NA	15	CATSDLQGSTGELFF	TGTGCCACCAGTGATTTACAGGGAAGCACCGGGGAGCTGTTTTTT
NA	TRBV6-6	TRBJ2-2	few	13	CASRSSNTGELFF	TGTGCCAGCAGATCTTCTAACACCGGGGAGCTGTTTTTT
NA	TRBV15	TRBJ1-4	few	13	CATSSVVEEKLFF	TGTGCCACCAGCAGTGTAGTTGAGGAAAAACTGTTTTTT
TRBD1	TRBV19	TRBJ2-1	NA	15	CASSFSDRGQLGQFF	TGTGCCAGTAGTTTCTCGGACAGGGGGCAACTTGGTCAGTTCTTC
NA	TRBV18	TRBJ1-1	NA	15	CASSPGQLLNTEAFF	TGTGCCAGCTCACCAGGCCAGTTACTGAACACTGAAGCTTTCTTT
TRBD2	TRBV15	TRBJ2-4	NA	21	CATSRATILADGFGAKNIQYF	TGTGCCACCAGCAGAGCCACTATACTAGCGGACGGGTTTGGGGCCAAAAACATTCAGTACTTC
NA	TRBV29-1	TRBJ1-2	NA	12	CSVEDKNYGYTF	TGCAGCGTTGAAGATAAAAACTATGGCTACACCTTC
NA	TRBV30	TRBJ2-1	NA	13	CAWRLAGPYEQFF	TGTGCCTGGCGTCTTGCGGGACCCTATGAGCAGTTCTTC
TRBD2	TRBV4-3	TRBJ2-3	NA	18	CASSQDLASGRLPYTQYF	TGCGCCAGCAGCCAAGATTTAGCTAGCGGGAGGCTCCCATATACGCAGTATTTT
TRBD1	TRBV11-3	TRBJ1-4	NA	16	CASSARQGGDLRKLFF	TGTGCCAGCAGCGCTCGACAGGGGGGGGATCTGCGAAAACTGTTTTTT